Listed here are 6 T cell receptor beta chains from one sample, sequenced in a study of T cells expressing NK-cell markers. TCRdb re-called the 5' RACE reads, yielding one record per CDR3 amino acid sequence without DNA. The sample holds around 380,000 distinct CDR3 sequences. The sample consisted of blood T cells: a sorted CD56 or NKG2C T cell subset, CD4+ or CD8+ T cells, or bulk PBMC T cells (not recorded which). These receptors were taken from a woman aged 45-65 years in good health.

The chain has TRBV20-1 and TRBJ1-6. This CDR3 region has 14 residues. The germline V gene encodes CDR1 DFQATT and CDR2 SNEGSKA (reference sequence). The chain's CDR3 is CSARAQYDNSPLHF.

J is TRBJ2-7 and V is TRBV27. The CDR3 length is 13 residues. The germline V gene has CDR1 MNHEY and CDR2 SMNVEV (reference sequence). The CDR3 loop reads CASSTLSPYEQYF.

The genes are TRBV12-3 or TRBV12-4 and TRBJ2-1; TCRdb returns TRBD2, unconfirmable since there is no DNA. The length of the CDR3 is 15 residues. This chain's CDR3 is CASSSGRRIYNEQFF.

The chain is built from TRBV5-1 and TRBJ2-1; TCRdb gives TRBD2 as the D gene, but with no DNA this cannot be confirmed. The CDR3 totals 15 residues. From germline, CDR1 is SGHRS and CDR2 YFSETQ. The CDR3 protein is CASRLEGWLGNEQFF.

The V gene is TRBV12-3 or TRBV12-4, the J gene TRBJ1-6; the TCRdb call, TRBD1, lacks DNA for checking. The CDR3 sequence is 12 residues long. Here the CDR3 reads CASTQTGGSLHF.

The chain has TRBV6-1 and TRBJ2-7; TCRdb lists TRBD2, though no DNA is available to test this call. The CDR3 extends over 15 amino acids. Germline V gene data show CDR1 as MNHNS and CDR2 as SASEGT. The chain's CDR3 is CASSEARLAGGEQYF.